Presented here are 14 T cell receptor beta chains from one specimen sequenced in a study of blood T cells in healthy people across ages. The second PCR ran about 6 to 12 cycles with a sample-barcoded 5' primer and J-beta primers. TCRdb independently ran MiXCR on the 5' RACE reads; one entry per CDR3 protein. The data contain around 1.5 million distinct CDR3 sequences, 30% to 40% of them singletons. The specimen sequenced was blood. The receptors stem from a woman under 40 in good health.

The chain is built from TRBV5-6 and TRBJ1-1, with D tentatively TRBD1 (6 bases). Trimming stripped 1 base from V and 6 bases from J, with 19 bases between. Germline-derived CDR1 and CDR2 are SGHDT and YYEEEE. The CDR3 has 16 amino acids. CDR3 nucleotides: TGTGCCAGCAGCTTGTGGGTATCAGGGGAGTATGCTGAAGCTTTCTTT. Protein: CASSLWVSGEYAEAFF.

The CDR3 spells CASSPGTGGLGTYEQYF. DNA for the CDR3: TGTGCCAGCTCACCCGGGACAGGGGGATTGGGGACCTACGAGCAGTACTTC. The chain is built from TRBV18 and TRBJ2-7; 11 bases map to TRBD1. Losses at the gene ends were 3 bases for V and 2 bases for J; bases not matched to a gene: 9. CDR3 size: 17 residues. Germline CDR1 reads KGHSH; CDR2 reads LQKENI.

The chain uses TRBV11-2 and TRBJ2-4; D is perhaps TRBD1 or TRBD2 (5 bases each). The CDR3 extends over 17 amino acids. Germline CDR1 SGHAT, CDR2 FQNNGV. Trimming pared 5 bases from V and 0 bases from J, leaving 17 bases between. The DNA of the CDR3 is TGTGCCAGCAGCGTTAGGGGACGGACACTAGCCAAAAACATTCAGTACTTC. Residues: CASSVRGRTLAKNIQYF.

V is TRBV7-3 and J is TRBJ2-7; D call uncertain. Germline CDR1 SGHTA, CDR2 FQGTGA. The V gene lost 5 bases and the J gene lost 3 bases, with 11 bases spanning the gap. The CDR3 is 13 residues long. CDR3 protein: CASSIYKGYEQYF. The CDR3 nucleotides are TGTGCCAGCAGCATTTACAAGGGCTACGAGCAGTACTTC.

For this clonotype: A single base separates this from a much larger clone, so it may be a read error. This chain joins TRBV29-1 and TRBJ2-3; D is possibly TRBD1 or TRBD2 (5 bases each). The CDR3 runs to 14 residues. V lost 7 bases and J 2 bases, leaving 16 bases between the germline ends. Looked up from germline, CDR1 is SQVTM and CDR2 is ANQGSEA. CDR3 loop: CSADEGHNTDTQYF. CDR3 coding DNA: TGCAGCGCTGACGAGGGGCACAACACAGATACGCAGTATTTT.

This clonotype was seen a single time. One junction end disagrees with the germline gene, perhaps due to a read error. V is TRBV5-1 and J is TRBJ2-1; perhaps TRBD2 as D (5 bases). This CDR3 is built from 16 residues. Germline CDR1 and CDR2: SGHRS and YFSETQ. The CDR3 coding sequence is TGCGCCAGCAGCACCCTGGACTCCTTCTCCTACAATGGGCAGTTCTTC. It encodes CASSTLDSFSYNGQFF.

As for this clonotype: Since a much larger clone is just one base distant, this may be a read error. This CDR3 reads CASIPSGSYNEQFF. Written as DNA, the CDR3 is TGTGCCAGCATCCCTAGCGGGAGTTACAATGAGCAGTTCTTC. This chain uses TRBV28 with TRBJ2-1; 10 bases match TRBD2. V shed 7 bases and J 4 bases; nucleotides not matched to a gene: 4. The CDR3 is 14 amino acids. Germline V gives CDR1 MDHEN, CDR2 SYDVKM.

To note about this clonotype: The junction and the germline gene differ at one end; a read error may be behind it. The chain joins TRBV29-1 to TRBJ1-2; D not resolved. Per germline, CDR1 SQVTM and CDR2 ANQGSEA. This CDR3 contains 11 residues. Here the CDR3 DNA reads TGCAGCGTTGGGGTAAACTATGACTACACCTTC. As protein: CSVGVNYDYTF.

The chain couples TRBV29-1 to TRBJ2-5; TRBD2 matches at 12 bases. This CDR3 is built from 16 residues. Germline-derived CDR1 and CDR2 are SQVTM and ANQGSEA. V was clipped by 4 bases and J by 5 bases; unmatched bases: 11. CDR3 sequence (DNA): TGCAGCGTTGTCCGGGCTAGCGGGGGGGCCTCGGAGACCCAGTACTTC. Its protein product is CSVVRASGGASETQYF.

The chain joins TRBV20-1 to TRBJ2-3; TRBD1 matches at 8 bases. Germline CDR1 and CDR2: DFQATT and SNEGSKA (reference sequence). This CDR3 is built from 19 residues. V was clipped by 0 bases and J by 0 bases; unmatched bases: 14. The CDR3 DNA reads TGCAGTGCTAGAGATCCCCGGACAGGGCAAAGCTTCAGCACAGATACGCAGTATTTT. This sequence encodes CSARDPRTGQSFSTDTQYF.

V gene TRBV20-1 combines with J gene TRBJ2-7; the D gene could be TRBD1 or TRBD2 (5 bases each). Trimming cost V 3 bases and J 5 bases, with 11 bases left between them. CDR3 length equals 12 residues. The germline V gene has CDR1 DFQATT and CDR2 SNEGSKA (reference sequence). The CDR3 reads CSARYRTHEQYF. Here the CDR3 DNA reads TGCAGTGCTAGGTACAGGACTCACGAGCAGTACTTC.

Worth noting for this clonotype: A junction boundary mismatches the germline segment, possibly from a read error. The rearrangement links TRBV4-1 to TRBJ1-2, with 7 bases that match TRBD1. Germline CDR1 reads MGHRA; CDR2 reads YSYEKL. The CDR3 covers 15 residues. The CDR3 DNA sequence: TGCGCCAGCAGCCAGGGACAGTTCGCTAACTATGGCTGCACCTTC. Translated, it gives CASSQGQFANYGCTF.

This clonotype was seen a handful of times. The J gene is TRBJ2-1, the V gene TRBV28; D not resolved. The V end was cut by 7 bases, the J end by 0 bases, with 10 bases between. CDR3 length equals 14 residues. CDR1 and CDR2 from the germline V gene are MDHEN and SYDVKM. For the CDR3, the DNA is TGTGCCAGCACCCCGGCTGCCTCCTACAATGAGCAGTTCTTC. Residues: CASTPAASYNEQFF.

In this sample, this clonotype turned up a few times. The chain couples TRBV20-1 to TRBJ2-7, with D possibly TRBD1 on 6 matching bases. The V gene lost 5 bases and the J gene lost 9 bases, with 26 bases spanning the gap. The germline V gene has CDR1 DFQATT and CDR2 SNEGSKA (reference sequence). This CDR3 contains 15 residues. The CDR3 bases are TGCAGTGCTGTTAAATCTCCGAACCGACAGGACGGGCAGTACTTC. It is translated as CSAVKSPNRQDGQYF.